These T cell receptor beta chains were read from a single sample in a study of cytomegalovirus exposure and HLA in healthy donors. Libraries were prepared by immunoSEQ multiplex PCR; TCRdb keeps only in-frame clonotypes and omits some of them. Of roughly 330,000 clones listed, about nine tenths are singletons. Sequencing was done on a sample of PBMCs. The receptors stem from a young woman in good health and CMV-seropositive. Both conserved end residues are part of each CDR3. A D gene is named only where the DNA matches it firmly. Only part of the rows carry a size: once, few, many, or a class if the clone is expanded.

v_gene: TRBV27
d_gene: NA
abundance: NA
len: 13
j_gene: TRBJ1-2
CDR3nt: TGTGCCAGCAGTTTATCCCCCCGACAGGTCCACACCTTC
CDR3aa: CASSLSPRQVHTF

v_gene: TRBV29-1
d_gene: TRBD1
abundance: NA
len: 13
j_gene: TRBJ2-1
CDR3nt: TGCAGCGCGGACAGGGAGCTTTACAATGAGCAGTTCTTC
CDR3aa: CSADRELYNEQFF

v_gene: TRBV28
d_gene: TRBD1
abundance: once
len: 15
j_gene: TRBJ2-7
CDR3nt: TGTGCCAGCAGTTATGGACAGGGGACGATGGACGAGCAGTACTTC
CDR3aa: CASSYGQGTMDEQYF

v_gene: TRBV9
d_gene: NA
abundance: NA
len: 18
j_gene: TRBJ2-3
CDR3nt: TGTGCCAGCAGCGTAGTGGGAGGTATTCCGGTTAGCACAGATACGCAGTATTTT
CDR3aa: CASSVVGGIPVSTDTQYF

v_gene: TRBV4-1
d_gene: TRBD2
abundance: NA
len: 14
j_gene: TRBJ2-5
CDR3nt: TGCGCCAGCAGCCTAAGCGGGACCCAAGAGACCCAGTACTTC
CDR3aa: CASSLSGTQETQYF

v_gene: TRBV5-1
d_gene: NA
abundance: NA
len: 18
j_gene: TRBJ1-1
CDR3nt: TGCGCCAGCAGCTGGGATATTGGGGGCGCGGGTTCGGACACTGAAGCTTTCTTT
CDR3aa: CASSWDIGGAGSDTEAFF

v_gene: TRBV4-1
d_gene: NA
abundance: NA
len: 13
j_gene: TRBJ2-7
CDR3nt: TGCGCCAGCAGTCTCCAGGGAACCCACGAGCAGTACTTC
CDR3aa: CASSLQGTHEQYF

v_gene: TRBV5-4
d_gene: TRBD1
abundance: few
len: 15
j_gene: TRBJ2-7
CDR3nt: TGTGCCAGCAGCTTGGGGGGGACAGGGAACTACGAGCAGTACTTC
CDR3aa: CASSLGGTGNYEQYF

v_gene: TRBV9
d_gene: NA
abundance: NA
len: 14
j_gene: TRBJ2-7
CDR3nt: TGTGCCAGCAGCCCCCGGGATAGCTCCTACGAGCAGTACTTC
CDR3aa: CASSPRDSSYEQYF

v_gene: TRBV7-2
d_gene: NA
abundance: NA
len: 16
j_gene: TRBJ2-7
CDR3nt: TGTGCCAGCAGCTCATCCCATAGCGATAAGGGACCCGAGCAGTACTTC
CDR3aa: CASSSSHSDKGPEQYF

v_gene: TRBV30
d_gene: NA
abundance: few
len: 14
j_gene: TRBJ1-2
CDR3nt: TGTGCCTGGAGTCCTACGGGACGGACCTATGGCTACACCTTC
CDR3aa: CAWSPTGRTYGYTF

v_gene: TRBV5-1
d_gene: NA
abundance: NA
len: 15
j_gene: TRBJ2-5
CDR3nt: TGCGCCAGCAGCTTGAGTATTGCGAGGCAAGAGACCCAGTACTTC
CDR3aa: CASSLSIARQETQYF

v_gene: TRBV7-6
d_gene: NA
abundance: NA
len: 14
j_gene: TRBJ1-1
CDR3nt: TGTGCCAGCAGCCGCGGACAGTTGAACACTGAAGCTTTCTTT
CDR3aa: CASSRGQLNTEAFF

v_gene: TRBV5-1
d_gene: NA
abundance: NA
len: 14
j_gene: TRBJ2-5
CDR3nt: TGCGCCAGCAGCCCCGCTTTGTCCCAAGAGACCCAGTACTTC
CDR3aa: CASSPALSQETQYF

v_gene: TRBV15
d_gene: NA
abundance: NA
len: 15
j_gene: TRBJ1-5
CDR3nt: TGTGCCACCAGCAGAGACAGGGGCAGCAATCAGCCCCAGCATTTT
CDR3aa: CATSRDRGSNQPQHF

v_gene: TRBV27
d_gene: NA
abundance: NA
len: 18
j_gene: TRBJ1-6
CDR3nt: TGTGCCAGCAGTTTAGCCCGGATCGGGGGTTTGTATAATTCACCCCTCCACTTT
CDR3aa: CASSLARIGGLYNSPLHF

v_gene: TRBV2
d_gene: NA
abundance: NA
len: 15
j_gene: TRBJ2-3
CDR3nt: TGTGCCAGCAGTGCCCCGGCCCCGAGCACAGATACGCAGTATTTT
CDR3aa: CASSAPAPSTDTQYF

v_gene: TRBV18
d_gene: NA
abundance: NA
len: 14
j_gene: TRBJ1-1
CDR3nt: TGTGCCAGCTCACCTAAGCGGGCGAACACTGAAGCTTTCTTT
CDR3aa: CASSPKRANTEAFF

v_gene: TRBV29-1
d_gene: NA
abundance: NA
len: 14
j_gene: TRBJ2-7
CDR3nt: TGCAGCGTTGAGAAAGGGACGGGCTCCTACGAGCAGTACTTC
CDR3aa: CSVEKGTGSYEQYF

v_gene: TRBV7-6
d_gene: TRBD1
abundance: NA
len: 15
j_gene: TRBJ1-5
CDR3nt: TGTGCCAGCAGCTTAGAGGACAGGGTGAATCAGCCCCAGCATTTT
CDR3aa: CASSLEDRVNQPQHF

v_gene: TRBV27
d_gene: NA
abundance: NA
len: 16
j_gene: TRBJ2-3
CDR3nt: TGTGCCAGCAGTCGACTAGGACAGATCCGCACAGATACGCAGTATTTT
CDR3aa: CASSRLGQIRTDTQYF

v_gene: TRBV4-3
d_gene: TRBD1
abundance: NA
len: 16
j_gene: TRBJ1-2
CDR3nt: TGCGCCAGCAGCCAGGGACAGACCAAAATCACCGATGGCTACACCTTC
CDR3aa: CASSQGQTKITDGYTF

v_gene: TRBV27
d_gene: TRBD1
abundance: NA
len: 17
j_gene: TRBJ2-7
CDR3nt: TGTGCCAGCAGTTTAGGGACAGGAGTAATTGGAATGGACGAGCAGTACTTC
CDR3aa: CASSLGTGVIGMDEQYF

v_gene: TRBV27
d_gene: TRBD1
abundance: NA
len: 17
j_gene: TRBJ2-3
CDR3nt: TGTGCCAGCAGTTCTGGAGCCGGGACAGGGCGCACAGATACGCAGTATTTT
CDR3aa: CASSSGAGTGRTDTQYF

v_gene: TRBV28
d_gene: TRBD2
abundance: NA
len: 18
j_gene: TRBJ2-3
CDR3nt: TGTGCCAGCAGTCATCTAGCGGGAGGCCAACCTCCCACAGATACGCAGTATTTT
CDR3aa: CASSHLAGGQPPTDTQYF

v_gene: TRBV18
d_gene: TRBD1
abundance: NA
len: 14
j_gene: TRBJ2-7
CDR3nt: TGTGCCAGCTCTGGACAGGGGGCGTCCTACGAGCAGTACTTC
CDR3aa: CASSGQGASYEQYF

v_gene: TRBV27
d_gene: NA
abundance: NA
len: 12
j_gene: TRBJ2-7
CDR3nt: TGTGCCAGCAGTGGTGACTTCTACGAGCAGTACTTC
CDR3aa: CASSGDFYEQYF

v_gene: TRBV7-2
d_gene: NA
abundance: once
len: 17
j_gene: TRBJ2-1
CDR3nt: TGTGCCAGCAGCTTACCCCTGAGATCCCCCTCGTTCGATGAGCAGTTCTTC
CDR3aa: CASSLPLRSPSFDEQFF

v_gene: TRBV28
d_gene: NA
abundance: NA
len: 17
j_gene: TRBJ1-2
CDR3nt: TGTGCCAGCAGTTTAAGCCAGGGCATCCTCGCTAACTATGGCTACACCTTC
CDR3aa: CASSLSQGILANYGYTF

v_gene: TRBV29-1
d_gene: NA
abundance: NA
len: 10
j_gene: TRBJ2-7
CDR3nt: TGCAGCGTTGGGGGTACCGAGCAGTACTTC
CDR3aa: CSVGGTEQYF

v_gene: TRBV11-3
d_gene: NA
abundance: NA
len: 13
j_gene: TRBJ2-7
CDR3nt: TGTGCCAGCAGCTTGCAAGCATGGTACGAGCAGTACTTC
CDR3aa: CASSLQAWYEQYF

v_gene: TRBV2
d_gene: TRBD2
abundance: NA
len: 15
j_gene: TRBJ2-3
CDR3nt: TGTGCCACCCAGAAGGACGGGGGGGAAACAGATACGCAGTATTTT
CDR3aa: CATQKDGGETDTQYF

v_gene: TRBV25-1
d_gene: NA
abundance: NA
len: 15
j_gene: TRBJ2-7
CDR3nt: TGTGCCAGCAGTGAATGGGGCGGCCAATCTGGGGAGCAGTACTTC
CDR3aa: CASSEWGGQSGEQYF

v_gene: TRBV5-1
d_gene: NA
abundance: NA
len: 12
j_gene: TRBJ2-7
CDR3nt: TGCGCCAGCAGCTTGGGAACCTACGAGCAGTACTTC
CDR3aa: CASSLGTYEQYF

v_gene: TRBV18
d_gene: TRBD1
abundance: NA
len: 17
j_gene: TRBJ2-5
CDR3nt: TGTGCCAGCTCACCTAAGGAAGGATCCGGGACAGGGGTTGGCCAGTACTTC
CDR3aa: CASSPKEGSGTGVGQYF

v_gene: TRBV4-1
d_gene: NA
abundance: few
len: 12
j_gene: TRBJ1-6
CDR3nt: TGCGCCAGCAGCCAATCGAATTCACCCCTCCACTTT
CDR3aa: CASSQSNSPLHF

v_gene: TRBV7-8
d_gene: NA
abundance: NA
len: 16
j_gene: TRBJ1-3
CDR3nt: TGTGCCAGCAGTCCTATCACAGGGAGTGCCTGGAACACCATATATTTT
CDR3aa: CASSPITGSAWNTIYF

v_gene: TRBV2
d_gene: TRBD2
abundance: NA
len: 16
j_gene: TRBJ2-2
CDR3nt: TGTGCCAGCAGTCCCGGACTAGCGGGAGGGCGGGGGGAGCTGTTTTTT
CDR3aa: CASSPGLAGGRGELFF

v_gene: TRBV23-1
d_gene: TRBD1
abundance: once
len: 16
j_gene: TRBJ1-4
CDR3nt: TGCGCCAGCAGTCATCCCCGACAGGGGAGGAATGAAAAACTGTTTTTT
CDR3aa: CASSHPRQGRNEKLFF

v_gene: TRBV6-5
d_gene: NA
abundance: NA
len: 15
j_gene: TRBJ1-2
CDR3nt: TGTGCCAGCAGTTACTCGAATAGGGGGTTTAGTGGCTACACCTTC
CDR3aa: CASSYSNRGFSGYTF

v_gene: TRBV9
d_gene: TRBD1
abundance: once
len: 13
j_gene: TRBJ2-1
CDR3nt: TGTGCCAGCAGCGCCCTACAAGAGGGGGCTAAGTTCTTC
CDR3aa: CASSALQEGAKFF

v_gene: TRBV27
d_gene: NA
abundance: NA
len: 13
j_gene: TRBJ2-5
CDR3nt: TGTGCCAGCAGTTTATCACCACAAGAGACCCAGTACTTC
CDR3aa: CASSLSPQETQYF

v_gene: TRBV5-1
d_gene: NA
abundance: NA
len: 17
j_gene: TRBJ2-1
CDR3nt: TGCGCCAGCAGCTTCGACTGGAGCTTGAGCTCCTACAATGAGCAGTTCTTC
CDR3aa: CASSFDWSLSSYNEQFF

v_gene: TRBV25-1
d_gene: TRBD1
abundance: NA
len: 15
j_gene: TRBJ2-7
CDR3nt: TGTGCCAGCAGTGAATACCAGGGACAGGATTACGAGCAGTACTTC
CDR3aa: CASSEYQGQDYEQYF

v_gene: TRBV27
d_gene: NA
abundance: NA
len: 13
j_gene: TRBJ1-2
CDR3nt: TGTGCCAGCAAGGAGGGATTTAACTATGGCTACACCTTC
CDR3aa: CASKEGFNYGYTF

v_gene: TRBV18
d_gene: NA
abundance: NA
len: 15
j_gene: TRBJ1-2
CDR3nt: TGTGCCAGCTCACCCTTAATTTATCCAAACTATGGCTACACCTTC
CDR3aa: CASSPLIYPNYGYTF

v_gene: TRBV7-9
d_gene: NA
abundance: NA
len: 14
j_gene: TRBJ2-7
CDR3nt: TGTGCCAGCAGCTTAACATCATTTCCCTATGAGCAGTACTTC
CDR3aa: CASSLTSFPYEQYF

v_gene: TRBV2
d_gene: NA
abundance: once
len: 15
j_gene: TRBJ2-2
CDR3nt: TGTGCCAGCAGTGAAAGACAGACGAACACCGGGGAGCTGTTTTTT
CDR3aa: CASSERQTNTGELFF

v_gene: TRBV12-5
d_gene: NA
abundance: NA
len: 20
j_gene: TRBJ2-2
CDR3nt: TGTGCTAGTGGTTCCCTCCCCGGAGGGGGAAGTGTAAGGGACACCGGGGAGCTGTTTTTT
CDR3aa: CASGSLPGGGSVRDTGELFF